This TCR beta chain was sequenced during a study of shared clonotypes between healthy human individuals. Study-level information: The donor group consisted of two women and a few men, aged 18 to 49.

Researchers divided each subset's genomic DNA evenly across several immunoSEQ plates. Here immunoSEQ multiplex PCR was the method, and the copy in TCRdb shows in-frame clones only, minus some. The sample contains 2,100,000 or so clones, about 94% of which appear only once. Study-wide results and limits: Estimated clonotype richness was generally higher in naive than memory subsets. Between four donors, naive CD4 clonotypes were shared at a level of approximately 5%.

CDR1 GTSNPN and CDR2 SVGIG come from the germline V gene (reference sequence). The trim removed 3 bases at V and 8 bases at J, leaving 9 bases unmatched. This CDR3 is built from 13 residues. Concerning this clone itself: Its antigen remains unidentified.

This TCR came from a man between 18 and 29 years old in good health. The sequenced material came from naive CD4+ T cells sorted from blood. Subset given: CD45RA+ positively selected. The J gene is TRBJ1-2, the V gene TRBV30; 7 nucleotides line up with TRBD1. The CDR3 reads CAWSVGGRGGYTF. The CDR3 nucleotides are TGTGCCTGGAGCGTAGGGGGCAGGGGAGGCTACACCTTC.